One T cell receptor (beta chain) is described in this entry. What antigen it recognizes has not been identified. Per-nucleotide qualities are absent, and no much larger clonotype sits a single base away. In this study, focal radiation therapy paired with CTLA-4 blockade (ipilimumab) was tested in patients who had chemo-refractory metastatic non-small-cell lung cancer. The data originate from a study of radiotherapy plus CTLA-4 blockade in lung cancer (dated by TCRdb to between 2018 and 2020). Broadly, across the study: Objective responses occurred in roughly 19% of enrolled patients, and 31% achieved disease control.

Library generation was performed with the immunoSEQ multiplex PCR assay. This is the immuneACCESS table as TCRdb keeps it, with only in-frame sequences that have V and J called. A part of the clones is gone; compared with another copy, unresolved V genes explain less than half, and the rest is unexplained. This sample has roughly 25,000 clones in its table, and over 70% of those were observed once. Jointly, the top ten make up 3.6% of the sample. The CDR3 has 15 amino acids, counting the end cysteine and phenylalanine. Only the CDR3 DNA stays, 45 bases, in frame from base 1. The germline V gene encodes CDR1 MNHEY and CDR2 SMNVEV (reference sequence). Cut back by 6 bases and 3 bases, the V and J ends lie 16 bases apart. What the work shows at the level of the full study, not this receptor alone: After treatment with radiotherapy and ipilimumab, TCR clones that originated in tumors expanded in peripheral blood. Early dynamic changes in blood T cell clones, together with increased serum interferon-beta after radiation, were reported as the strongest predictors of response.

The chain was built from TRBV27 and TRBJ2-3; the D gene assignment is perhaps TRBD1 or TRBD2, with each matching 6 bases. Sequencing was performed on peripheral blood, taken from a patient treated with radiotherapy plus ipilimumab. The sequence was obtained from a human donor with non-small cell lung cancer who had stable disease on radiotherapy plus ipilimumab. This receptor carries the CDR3 CASSLGGRGTDTQYF. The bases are TGTGCCAGCAGCCTGGGGGGCCGGGGTACAGATACGCAGTATTTT.